The 27 T cell receptor beta chains reported below all come from one sample, sequenced in a study of prognosis after radiotherapy for stage I lung cancer. The TCR beta CDR3 region was amplified from genomic DNA, with two rounds of multiplex PCR being used for the amplification. Used in first-round PCR were primers specific to each TRBV and TRBJ gene. Each CDR3 protein gets one entry after TCRdb re-called the multiplex PCR reads with MiXCR. The sample carries some 35,000 distinct CDR3 sequences, around 34% recorded once. The material was PBMCs, obtained before or after stereotactic body radiation therapy (not recorded which). All receptors come from a donor aged 50 or older with non-small cell lung cancer.

The chain employs TRBV7-8 and TRBJ1-1, with unresolved D. This CDR3 region has 16 residues. Germline values: CDR1 SGHVS, CDR2 FQNEAQ. V lost 1 base to trimming and J lost 4 bases, with 16 bases between them. This CDR3 reads CASSLGNRWRPTEAFF. The DNA of the CDR3 is TGTGCCAGCAGCTTAGGGAACAGATGGCGGCCCACTGAAGCTTTCTTT.

This clonotype showed up many times. At one boundary the junction diverges from the germline segment, which might be a read error. CDR3 coding DNA: TGCAGTGCCAGAGAGTCGGCGGGAGGGCCGTCAGATACGCAGTATTTT. This codes for CSARESAGGPSDTQYF. This chain joins TRBV20-1 and TRBJ2-3; TRBD2 matches 9 bases. CDR3 length: 16 residues. CDR1 DFQATT and CDR2 SNEGSKA come from the germline V gene (reference sequence).

Ten or more counts support this clonotype. J is TRBJ2-7 and V is TRBV5-6, with D unresolved. CDR3 length equals 12 residues. Trimming removed 4 bases at V and 4 bases at J, with 9 bases between. Germline CDR1 SGHDT, CDR2 YYEEEE. The CDR3 region has the DNA TGTGCCAGCAGCCTCCGTGGGTACGAGCAGTACTTC. Translation gives CASSLRGYEQYF. Supplemented by reference TRBV5-6 and TRBJ2-7, the full variable domain reads DAGVTQSPTHLIKTRGQQVTLRCSPKSGHDTVSWYQQALGQGPQFIFQYYEEEERQRGNFPDRFSGHQFPNYSSELNVNALLLGDSALYLCASSLRGYEQYFGPGTRLTVT.

The DNA of the CDR3 is TGTGCCAGCAGCTTATACGGTTACGGAGAGAACACTGAAGCTTTCTTT. Its translation: CASSLYGYGENTEAFF. The chain couples TRBV5-6 to TRBJ1-1; D gene ambiguous. Germline CDR1 reads SGHDT; CDR2 reads YYEEEE. The CDR3 has 16 residues. V shed 2 bases and J shed 1 base, with 15 bases lying between them. The variable domain in full, completed from reference TRBV5-6 and TRBJ1-1, reads DAGVTQSPTHLIKTRGQQVTLRCSPKSGHDTVSWYQQALGQGPQFIFQYYEEEERQRGNFPDRFSGHQFPNYSSELNVNALLLGDSALYLCASSLYGYGENTEAFFGQGTRLTVV.

This clonotype was seen at least ten times. CDR3 in amino acids: CASSIDRSSYNEQFF. Written as DNA, the CDR3 is TGTGCCAGTAGTATCGACAGATCTTCCTACAATGAGCAGTTCTTC. The chain uses TRBV19 and TRBJ2-1, with a possible D match to TRBD1 (5 bases). The CDR3 length is 15 residues. Trimming took 3 bases from V and 1 from J, leaving 10 bases between them. Germline loops: CDR1 LNHDA, CDR2 SQIVND (reference sequence).

This rearrangement joins TRBV11-3 to TRBJ2-1, with 8 positions matching TRBD1. The germline V gene encodes CDR1 SGHNT and CDR2 YENEEA. With V trimmed by 1 base and J by 3 bases, 8 bases remained unmatched. The CDR3 consists of 17 residues. CDR3 loop: CASSLVTGGLLYNEQFF. DNA for the CDR3: TGTGCCAGCAGCTTAGTAACAGGGGGACTCCTCTACAATGAGCAGTTCTTC.

Remarks on this clonotype: Possible read error: a much larger clone is one base away. The rearrangement links TRBV2 to TRBJ1-1; no clear D. The V and J ends lost 6 bases and 5 bases respectively, with 7 bases between them. The length of the CDR3 is 11 residues. CDR1 is SNHLY, CDR2 FYNNEI, per germline. CDR3 loop: CASRRVTEAFF. In nucleotides, the CDR3 is TGTGCCAGCAGGAGAGTTACTGAAGCTTTCTTT.

On this clonotype: One base separates it from a far larger clone, so it is likely a read error. The chain links TRBV6-5 to TRBJ2-3, with 10 bases matching TRBD2. Losses at the gene ends were 2 bases for V and 3 bases for J; bases not matched to a gene: 2. The CDR3 length is 15 residues. Germline V gives CDR1 MNHEY, CDR2 SVGAGI. CDR3 coding DNA: TGTGCCAGCAGTTACCTAGCGGGAGTGACAGATACGCAGTATTTT. Protein sequence: CASSYLAGVTDTQYF.

A remark on this clonotype: This is likely an artifact of a read error, given a far larger clone one base away. V is TRBV6-1 and J is TRBJ1-2; D is uncertain. The germline CDR1 and CDR2 sequences are MNHNS and SASEGT. The CDR3 length is 12 residues. CDR3 in DNA: TGCGCCAGCAGAGAGGGATACTATGGCCACACCTTC. The encoded protein is CASREGYYGHTF.

Of note for this clonotype: This is likely an artifact of a read error, given a far larger clone one base away. This chain connects TRBV6-4 to TRBJ1-6, with 8 positions matching TRBD1. Trimming took 6 bases from V and 7 from J; bases not matched to a gene: 14. The germline gives CDR1 MRHNA, CDR2 SNTAGT. The CDR3 length is 17 residues. In DNA, the CDR3 is TGTGCCAGCAGGACAGTAGTGACAGGGGTGCGCAATTCACCCCTCCACTTT. This gives the protein CASRTVVTGVRNSPLHF.

Comments on this clonotype: A far larger clone is just one base off, so this is likely a read error. The chain combines TRBV6-4 with TRBJ2-7; D gene unclear. Germline V lookup: CDR1 MRHNA, CDR2 SNTAGT. The CDR3 contains 13 residues. Written as DNA, the CDR3 is TGTGCCAGCAGTGAAATGAGCTCCTACGATCAGTACTTC. It specifies CASSEMSSYDQYF.

As regards this clonotype: A much larger clone lies a single base off, so this may be a read error. The CDR3 nucleotides are TGTGCCACCATTCGCGGGGGCAGGAACACTGAAGCTTTCTTT. It encodes CATIRGGRNTEAFF. This chain joins TRBV19 and TRBJ1-1; maybe TRBD1 (6 bases). Germline V gene sequence: CDR1 LNHDA, CDR2 SQIVND (reference sequence). This CDR3 comprises 14 residues. Deletions cut 10 bases from V and 1 base from J, with 16 bases between.

This clonotype was recorded at least ten times. The chain links TRBV9 to TRBJ2-2; the D gene is possibly TRBD2 (5 bases). Germline CDR1 SGDLS, CDR2 YYNGEE. This CDR3 is 13 amino acids long. Trimming left V 0 bases short and J 5 bases short, with 5 bases between. The CDR3 DNA follows: TGTGCCAGCAGCGTAGCGGGAACCGGGGAGCTGTTTTTT. Protein: CASSVAGTGELFF.

There are many counts of this clonotype. This rearrangement joins TRBV12-3 or TRBV12-4 to TRBJ2-5; D is perhaps TRBD2 (5 bases). Trimming cost V 1 base and J 4 bases, with 10 bases left between them. This CDR3 is 14 amino acids long. CDR3 in DNA: TGTGCCAGCAGTTTAGGTGAGGGTGCAGAGACCCAGTACTTC. Translating gives CASSLGEGAETQYF.

This clonotype has a count of ten or more. The J gene is TRBJ1-1, the V gene TRBV12-3 or TRBV12-4, with D perhaps TRBD1 (5 bases). The V end lost 5 bases, the J end lost 1 base, and 11 bases lay between the germline ends. This CDR3 region has 14 residues. The CDR3 DNA reads TGTGCCAGCAGTCGGGACGGTTGGAACACTGAAGCTTTCTTT. This codes for CASSRDGWNTEAFF.

This clonotype was seen many times. The rearrangement links TRBV20-1 to TRBJ1-6; 8 bases fit TRBD1. Germline-derived CDR1 and CDR2 are DFQATT and SNEGSKA (reference sequence). V gave up 3 bases and J gave up 9 bases; unmatched junction bases: 7. The CDR3 contains 14 residues. The CDR3 here is CSARGAQGASPLHF. The DNA for the CDR3 is TGCAGTGCTAGGGGGGCCCAGGGGGCTTCACCCCTCCACTTT.

This sequence joins TRBV6-5 and TRBJ2-2; TRBD2 matches 13 bases. Germline V gene lookup returns CDR1 MNHEY and CDR2 SVGAGI. There are 18 residues in the CDR3. The V segment lost 2 bases and the J segment 6 bases; nucleotides outside the gene matches: 9. The CDR3 spells CASSYAIGLAGVAGELFF. CDR3 DNA sequence: TGTGCCAGCAGTTACGCGATTGGACTAGCGGGAGTCGCCGGGGAGCTGTTTTTT.

This clonotype has ten or more counts. The DNA of the CDR3 is TGCAGTGCACTGGGACTAGCATCAGATACGCAGTATTTT. This codes for CSALGLASDTQYF. The chain uses TRBV20-1 and TRBJ2-3, with 9 nucleotides matching TRBD2. The germline CDR1 and CDR2 sequences are DFQATT and SNEGSKA (reference sequence). The CDR3 has 13 amino acids. The ends lost 6 bases at V and 4 bases at J; junction bases unmatched: 5.

This clonotype was seen repeatedly, ten times or more. The chain links TRBV24-1 to TRBJ2-3; 10 positions match TRBD2. The V and J ends lost 3 bases and 3 bases, in that order; junction bases with no gene match: 5. The CDR3 is 16 amino acids. CDR1 is KGHDR and CDR2 is SFDVKD in the germline V gene. DNA of the CDR3: TGTGCCACCAGTGATCTAGCGGGAGATAGAACAGATACGCAGTATTTT. This sequence encodes CATSDLAGDRTDTQYF.

This clonotype was counted many times. The V gene is TRBV20-1, the J gene TRBJ1-1, with TRBD1 as a possible D gene (5 bases). The germline gives CDR1 DFQATT, CDR2 SNEGSKA (reference sequence). The germline V and J ends were trimmed by 3 bases and 6 bases, with 8 bases remaining between them. CDR3 length equals 11 residues. The CDR3 bases are TGCAGTGCTAGGGCACAGGCTGAAGCTTTCTTT. Translating it yields CSARAQAEAFF.

There are many counts of this clonotype. V and J are TRBV16 and TRBJ1-6; D is unresolved. With 0 bases removed from V and 10 bases from J, the gap between germline ends came to 7 bases. CDR3 length: 13 amino acids. CDR1 is KGHSY and CDR2 is FQNENV in the germline V gene. In DNA, the CDR3 is TGTGCCAGCAGCCAATCGACCGGGTCACCCCTCCACTTT. Protein: CASSQSTGSPLHF.

Points on this clonotype: This likely reflects a read error, since a far larger clone is one base away. The rearrangement joins TRBV6-5 to TRBJ2-1, with D maybe TRBD2 (6 bases). CDR3 size: 17 residues. Germline assignment: CDR1 MNHEY and CDR2 SVGAGI. The V end was cut by 6 bases, the J end by 7 bases, with 25 bases between. The CDR3 region has the DNA TGTGCCAGCAGGGATACTAGCCCACGAAACCCTAATAATGAGCAGTTCTTC. Translated: CASRDTSPRNPNNEQFF.

This clonotype has at least ten counts. This chain links TRBV6-5 with TRBJ1-4; D might be TRBD1 (5 bases). CDR3 size: 14 residues. The germline V and J ends were trimmed by 0 bases and 3 bases, with 5 bases remaining between them. CDR1 MNHEY and CDR2 SVGAGI come from the germline V gene. CDR3 nucleotide sequence: TGTGCCAGCAGTTACTCGGGGCCTAATGAAAAACTGTTTTTT. This sequence encodes CASSYSGPNEKLFF.

As to this clonotype: One end of the junction varies from germline; a read error may be responsible. The gene calls are TRBV6-1 and TRBJ1-1; D is perhaps TRBD1 (5 bases). The germline CDR1 and CDR2 sequences are MNHNS and SASEGT. The CDR3 is made up of 14 amino acids. CDR3 loop: CASWTGGVGTEDFF. The CDR3 nucleotides read TGTGCCAGCTGGACGGGGGGGGTTGGCACTGAAGATTTCTTT.

As for this clonotype: A single base is all that separates this from a far larger clone, so a read error is likely. The DNA for the CDR3 is TGTGCCAGCAGTGAAGCGCGGCAGGGGGTCTGCAATGAGCAGTTCTTC. It codes for CASSEARQGVCNEQFF. The chain is built from TRBV6-4 and TRBJ2-1; 7 bases fit TRBD1. Per the germline V gene, CDR1 is MRHNA and CDR2 is SNTAGT. With 3 bases clipped from V and 6 bases from J, the junction kept 11 bases outside the gene matches. The CDR3 sequence is 16 residues long.

There are many counts of this clonotype. The chain has TRBV6-4 and TRBJ2-1, with 10 bases lining up with TRBD1. The CDR3 covers 15 residues. Germline CDR1 MRHNA, CDR2 SNTAGT. J lost 4 bases, V lost 6 bases, and 6 bases had no gene match. The CDR3 region is CASSVGTGDYNEQFF. The CDR3 nucleotides are TGTGCCAGCAGCGTCGGGACAGGGGATTACAATGAGCAGTTCTTC.

This clonotype was recorded many times. The chain uses TRBV18 and TRBJ2-2, with a tentative D call TRBD2 (5 bases). The CDR3 is made up of 16 amino acids. The V end was cut by 1 base, the J end by 0 bases, with 9 bases between. Germline CDR1 and CDR2: KGHSH and LQKENI. CDR3 protein: CASSPLDSANTGELFF. In DNA form, the CDR3 reads TGTGCCAGCTCACCACTGGACTCTGCGAACACCGGGGAGCTGTTTTTT.